The 31 T cell receptor beta chains below were found in one sample sequenced in a study of blood T cell repertoires in COVID-19. Some clones are missing from TCRdb's copy, which holds only in-frame ones; the method was immunoSEQ multiplex PCR. This sample has about 150,000 clones; roughly 84% occur once, and the top ten carry less than 6%. Material for sequencing was PBMCs or T cells enriched from blood (not recorded which). The receptors shown here come from a woman in her forties or fifties who had been exposed to COVID-19.

The rearrangement uses TRBV5-6 and TRBJ1-6, with 10 positions matching TRBD1. There are 14 residues in the CDR3. CDR1 and CDR2 (germline): SGHDT, YYEEEE. The trim removed 3 bases at V and 14 bases at J, leaving 8 bases unmatched. The CDR3 region has the DNA TGTGCCAGCAGCTACCAGACAGGGGGCGGGACCCTCCACTTT. Encoded protein: CASSYQTGGGTLHF.

The chain has TRBV28 and TRBJ1-2; a possible D gene is TRBD1 (6 bases). The CDR3 extends over 13 amino acids. Trimming took 6 bases from V and 4 from J, leaving 12 bases between them. CDR1 is MDHEN and CDR2 is SYDVKM in the germline V gene. The CDR3 loop is CASRNRDIYGYTF. DNA of the CDR3: TGTGCCAGCAGAAACCGGGACATCTATGGCTACACCTTC.

The chain joins TRBV5-6 to TRBJ2-5; perhaps TRBD2 as D (5 bases). Trimming took 0 bases from V and 5 from J, leaving 14 bases between them. Germline assignment: CDR1 SGHDT and CDR2 YYEEEE. The CDR3 is 15 residues long. The CDR3 DNA reads as TGTGCCAGCAGCTTGGGGGCCCGCACGGGGGAGACCCAGTACTTC. Amino acids: CASSLGARTGETQYF.

CDR3 residues: CASTDLPTGELFF. Written as DNA, the CDR3 is TGTGCCAGCACCGACTTACCCACCGGGGAGCTGTTTTTT. This chain joins TRBV6-5 and TRBJ2-2; D uncertain. CDR3 size: 13 residues. Germline V gene sequence: CDR1 MNHEY, CDR2 SVGAGI. With 7 bases removed from V and 4 bases from J, the gap between germline ends came to 10 bases.

The genes are TRBV7-2 and TRBJ1-2; the match to TRBD1 covers 8 bases. From germline, CDR1 is SGHTA and CDR2 FQGNSA. V lost 5 bases to trimming and J lost 5 bases; unmatched junction nucleotides: 10. CDR3 length: 15 residues. The CDR3 sequence: CASSTLDRGNYGYTF. For the CDR3, the DNA is TGTGCCAGCAGCACTTTAGACAGGGGAAATTATGGCTACACCTTC.

This clone came up once. V gene TRBV27 combines with J gene TRBJ1-1; no reliable D call. Germline CDR1 is MNHEY and CDR2 is SMNVEV (reference sequence). The V and J ends lost 8 bases and 4 bases respectively, with 14 bases between them. This CDR3 comprises 13 residues. CDR3 protein: CASSAGFGTEAFF. CDR3 coding DNA: TGTGCCAGCTCTGCCGGGTTCGGCACTGAAGCTTTCTTT.

The chain is built from TRBV3-1 (or the pseudogene TRBV3-2) and TRBJ2-4; tentative D call: TRBD2 (6 bases). Looked up from germline, CDR1 is LGHDT and CDR2 is YNNKEL (reference sequence). This CDR3 contains 16 residues. The V gene lost 4 bases and the J gene lost 2 bases, with 15 bases spanning the gap. The CDR3 bases are TGTGCCAGCAGCCTGAGCGGGCGGACTCCCAAAAACATTCAGTACTTC. It translates to CASSLSGRTPKNIQYF.

The V and J genes are TRBV11-3 and TRBJ2-1; D possibly corresponds to TRBD2 (5 bases). There are 15 residues in the CDR3. CDR1 SGHNT and CDR2 YENEEA come from the germline V gene. Trimming pared 2 bases from V and 6 bases from J, leaving 14 bases between. The CDR3 DNA is TGTGCCAGCAGCTTATACGTCAGTAGCGCCAATGAGCAGTTCTTC. Protein: CASSLYVSSANEQFF.

V gene TRBV6-5 combines with J gene TRBJ2-3, with a possible D match to TRBD2 (7 bases). The ends were cut back, 10 bases at V and 0 bases at J, with 14 bases in the middle. The CDR3 extends over 14 amino acids. The germline gives CDR1 MNHEY, CDR2 SVGAGI. CDR3 loop: CATVRGLSTDTQYF. The CDR3 DNA follows: TGTGCCACCGTGCGGGGGCTCAGCACAGATACGCAGTATTTT.

The chain's CDR3 is CATSRGGTGANQPQHF. The DNA for the CDR3 is TGTGCCACCAGCAGAGGGGGGACAGGCGCCAATCAGCCCCAGCATTTT. The chain recombines TRBV15 with TRBJ1-5; 8 nucleotides agree with TRBD1. V lost 1 base and J lost 3; bases outside the gene matches: 5. Germline V lookup: CDR1 LNHNV, CDR2 YYDKDF (reference sequence). The CDR3 length is 16 residues.

The genes are TRBV7-2 and TRBJ2-4, with 9 bases that match TRBD1. This CDR3 spans 19 amino acids. J lost 1 base, V lost 5 bases, and 15 bases had no gene match. CDR1 is SGHTA, CDR2 FQGNSA, per germline. The CDR3 DNA reads TGTGCCAGCAGCCTCGGACCGGGACAGGGTTGGGCGGCCAAAAACATTCAGTACTTC. It translates to CASSLGPGQGWAAKNIQYF.

The chain employs TRBV5-1 and TRBJ2-1, with D tentatively TRBD1 (5 bases). V lost 3 bases to trimming and J lost 5 bases, with 15 bases between them. This CDR3 has 15 residues. CDR1 SGHRS and CDR2 YFSETQ come from the germline V gene. CDR3 nucleotide sequence: TGCGCCAGCAGCTGGAAGGGGCCCACGAACAATGAGCAGTTCTTC. Protein product: CASSWKGPTNNEQFF.

The chain couples TRBV6-5 to TRBJ1-2, with D unclear. CDR3 length: 13 amino acids. V lost 5 bases to trimming and J lost 6 bases, with 13 bases between them. The germline gives CDR1 MNHEY, CDR2 SVGAGI. The DNA for the CDR3 is TGTGCCAGCAGTCCGTTAGGCAGGCATGGCTACACCTTC. Its translation: CASSPLGRHGYTF.

The chain uses TRBV6-4 and TRBJ1-5; D not resolved. Between the trimmed V and J ends, which lost 2 bases and 2 bases, there was a span of 13 bases. Germline V gives CDR1 MRHNA, CDR2 SNTAGT. The CDR3 has 16 residues. This CDR3 reads CASSDLIPEGNQPQHF. CDR3 sequence (DNA): TGTGCCAGCAGTGACCTGATTCCGGAGGGCAATCAGCCCCAGCATTTT.

CDR3 DNA: TGTGCCAGCAGTTTAGGGGCCCACGGGGAGCTGTTTTTT. Protein sequence: CASSLGAHGELFF. J is TRBJ2-2 and V is TRBV12-3 or TRBV12-4; D gene unclear. The CDR3 contains 13 residues. V was shortened by 1 base and J by 7 bases, with 7 bases between the two germline ends.

The rearrangement links TRBV5-1 to TRBJ2-1; 8 bases match TRBD1. CDR1 is SGHRS and CDR2 is YFSETQ in the germline V gene. The CDR3 is 15 residues long. V shed 0 bases and J 7 bases; nucleotides not matched to a gene: 6. The CDR3 loop reads CASSLAGTGQNEQFF. CDR3 bases: TGCGCCAGCAGCTTGGCCGGGACAGGTCAAAATGAGCAGTTCTTC. Drawing the rest from reference TRBV5-1 and TRBJ2-1, the complete variable domain is KAGVTQTPRYLIKTRGQQVTLSCSPISGHRSVSWYQQTPGQGLQFLFEYFSETQRNKGNFPGRFSGRQFSNSRSEMNVSTLELGDSALYLCASSLAGTGQNEQFFGPGTRLTVL.

This clone was picked up a small number of times. J is TRBJ1-1 and V is TRBV7-2; D is unclear. V shed 3 bases and J shed 8 bases, with 13 bases lying between them. Germline V gene sequence: CDR1 SGHTA, CDR2 FQGNSA. This CDR3 has 13 residues. The CDR3 DNA follows: TGTGCCAGCAGCTTCTTTGGCCCCAACGAAGCTTTCTTT. Translating it yields CASSFFGPNEAFF.

The V gene is TRBV3-1 (or the pseudogene TRBV3-2), the J gene TRBJ2-5; tentative D call: TRBD2 (5 bases). Between the trimmed V and J ends, which lost 0 bases and 11 bases, there was a span of 7 bases. The length of the CDR3 is 11 residues. Germline-derived CDR1 and CDR2 are LGHDT and YNNKEL (reference sequence). CDR3 coding DNA: TGTGCCAGCAGCCAAGAATTAGCGCAGTACTTC. Protein product: CASSQELAQYF.

The chain has TRBV6-6 and TRBJ2-5; D might be TRBD1 (6 bases). This CDR3 is 13 amino acids long. Per the germline V gene, CDR1 is MNHNY and CDR2 is SVGAGI (reference sequence). The V end was cut by 7 bases, the J end by 4 bases, with 13 bases between. The CDR3 sequence is CASNPRTAETQYF. The CDR3, as DNA: TGTGCCAGCAACCCCCGGACAGCAGAGACCCAGTACTTC.

J is TRBJ2-1 and V is TRBV5-6; 8 bases match TRBD1. V lost 4 bases, J lost 12 bases, and 15 bases stayed unmatched. The CDR3 extends over 15 amino acids. The germline V gene has CDR1 SGHDT and CDR2 YYEEEE. This CDR3 is CASSRTGTGEMGQFF. In DNA form, the CDR3 reads TGTGCCAGCAGCAGGACCGGGACAGGCGAGATGGGGCAGTTCTTC. Together with reference TRBV5-6 and TRBJ2-1, the CDR3 gives the full variable domain: DAGVTQSPTHLIKTRGQQVTLRCSPKSGHDTVSWYQQALGQGPQFIFQYYEEEERQRGNFPDRFSGHQFPNYSSELNVNALLLGDSALYLCASSRTGTGEMGQFFGPGTRLTVL.

The gene calls are TRBV7-2 and TRBJ2-5; D gene ambiguous. Trimming removed 0 bases from V and 5 bases from J, with 4 bases in between. CDR1 and CDR2 (germline): SGHTA, FQGNSA. The CDR3 length is 12 residues. CDR3 sequence (DNA): TGTGCCAGCAGCTTAGCGAGGGAGACCCAGTACTTC. It is translated as CASSLARETQYF.

The chain combines TRBV19 with TRBJ2-5; TRBD1 aligns across 9 bases. V dropped 5 bases and J dropped 4; count of bases not matched to a gene: 11. This CDR3 has 16 residues. Germline assignment: CDR1 LNHDA and CDR2 SQIVND (reference sequence). CDR3 residues: CASSRWRGQGGETQYF. CDR3 DNA: TGTGCCAGTAGTCGATGGCGGGGACAGGGCGGAGAGACCCAGTACTTC.

The chain joins TRBV6-5 to TRBJ1-2, with no clear D. Germline-derived CDR1 and CDR2 are MNHEY and SVGAGI. Trimming removed 4 bases at V and 7 bases at J, with 10 bases between. The CDR3 has 12 residues. The CDR3 is CASSSTGGGYTF. The DNA for the CDR3 is TGTGCCAGCAGTTCGACTGGTGGTGGCTACACCTTC.

The rearrangement uses TRBV27 and TRBJ2-7; TRBD2 aligns across 12 bases. This CDR3 spans 16 amino acids. V lost 4 bases to trimming and J lost 2 bases; unmatched junction nucleotides: 6. Looked up from germline, CDR1 is MNHEY and CDR2 is SMNVEV (reference sequence). The CDR3 protein is CASSSPGLAGPYEQYF. The CDR3 coding sequence is TGTGCCAGCAGTTCACCGGGACTAGCGGGCCCCTACGAGCAGTACTTC.

V gene TRBV3-1 (or the pseudogene TRBV3-2) combines with J gene TRBJ2-1, with 10 bases lining up with TRBD2. V was pared by 0 bases and J by 5 bases, with 10 bases of the junction left unmatched. CDR1 and CDR2 (germline): LGHDT, YNNKEL (reference sequence). This CDR3 contains 18 residues. This chain's CDR3 is CASSQDVHPLAGDNEQFF. The CDR3 region has the DNA TGTGCCAGCAGCCAAGATGTTCATCCGCTAGCGGGAGACAATGAGCAGTTCTTC.

J is TRBJ1-5 and V is TRBV27, with unresolved D. The CDR3 consists of 16 residues. V was pared by 6 bases and J by 0 bases, with 15 bases between. Germline V lookup: CDR1 MNHEY, CDR2 SMNVEV (reference sequence). The CDR3 region has the DNA TGTGCCAGCAGCCCTATTGGCGGAATTAGCAATCAGCCCCAGCATTTT. It codes for CASSPIGGISNQPQHF.

This clone showed up just once. V is TRBV6-5 and J is TRBJ2-7; a possible D gene is TRBD1 (6 bases). V dropped 2 bases and J dropped 2 bases, with 13 bases sitting between them. This CDR3 contains 15 residues. CDR1 MNHEY and CDR2 SVGAGI come from the germline V gene. The CDR3 nucleotides read TGTGCCAGCAGTTACGGCGCAGGGGCGGCCTACGAGCAGTACTTC. Residues: CASSYGAGAAYEQYF.

The V call is TRBV15, the J call TRBJ1-6; D may be TRBD1 (5 bases). The V and J ends lost 0 bases and 7 bases respectively, with 13 bases between them. Germline V CDR1 and CDR2: LNHNV, YYDKDF (reference sequence). The CDR3 totals 16 residues. CDR3 bases: TGTGCCACCAGCAGAGATTCGTGGGGGGGGAATTCACCCCTCCACTTT. This gives the protein CATSRDSWGGNSPLHF.

The chain combines TRBV19 with TRBJ2-2, with D perhaps TRBD1 (6 bases). V lost 5 bases and J lost 4, with 11 bases in between. This CDR3 spans 14 amino acids. Germline V lookup: CDR1 LNHDA, CDR2 SQIVND (reference sequence). The chain's CDR3 is CASSATGFTGELFF. The CDR3 DNA reads as TGTGCCAGTAGTGCAACAGGGTTCACCGGGGAGCTGTTTTTT.

V is TRBV7-9 and J is TRBJ2-3; D remains unclear. Germline CDR1 and CDR2: SEHNR and FQNEAQ (reference sequence). The germline V and J ends were trimmed by 1 base and 1 base, with 9 bases remaining between them. The CDR3 consists of 15 residues. CDR3 sequence (DNA): TGTGCCAGCAGCTTAGTTGTGCAGGGCACAGATACGCAGTATTTT. It encodes CASSLVVQGTDTQYF.

This chain connects TRBV6-1 to TRBJ2-3; 7 nucleotides align to TRBD1. Germline lookup yields CDR1 MNHNS and CDR2 SASEGT. The CDR3 covers 16 residues. After removal of 0 bases from V and 4 bases from J, the junction contained 7 bases not matched to a gene. CDR3 nucleotides: TGTGCCAGCAGTGAAGCACAGGGGATCGTGCCAGATACGCAGTATTTT. Amino acids: CASSEAQGIVPDTQYF.